This paragraph reports one T cell receptor beta chain. The antigen remains unidentified. In TCRdb, the PCR reads were re-called with MiXCR into one record per CDR3 protein. The profile covers around 16,000 distinct CDR3 sequences, with approximately 72% appearing a single time and 0.95% to 1.2% taken by the ten largest. This sample is part of a study of vaccination and CD4 T cells after COVID-19. Whole-study context: Post-vaccination specimens were collected at a median of roughly 68 days following dose two (range 14 to 241). Study outcomes and limitations: Nearly all convalescent vaccine-specific clones, 304 of 307, recognized only SARS-CoV-2 spike. Researchers looked at relatively few convalescent patients and had no early post-infection timepoints.

The germline V gene encodes CDR1 SEHNR and CDR2 FQNEAQ (reference sequence). CDR3 length: 17 amino acids. Losses at the gene ends were 5 bases for V and 5 bases for J; bases not matched to a gene: 16. The receptor was isolated from a human donor who had recovered from COVID-19. The material sequenced was CD4+ T cells from blood, taken after SARS-CoV-2 vaccination. V gene TRBV7-9 combines with J gene TRBJ2-5, with 8 nucleotides matching TRBD2. The CDR3 is CASSRATALAARETQYF. DNA for the CDR3: TGTGCCAGCAGCCGTGCCACTGCACTAGCGGCCAGGGAGACCCAGTACTTC.